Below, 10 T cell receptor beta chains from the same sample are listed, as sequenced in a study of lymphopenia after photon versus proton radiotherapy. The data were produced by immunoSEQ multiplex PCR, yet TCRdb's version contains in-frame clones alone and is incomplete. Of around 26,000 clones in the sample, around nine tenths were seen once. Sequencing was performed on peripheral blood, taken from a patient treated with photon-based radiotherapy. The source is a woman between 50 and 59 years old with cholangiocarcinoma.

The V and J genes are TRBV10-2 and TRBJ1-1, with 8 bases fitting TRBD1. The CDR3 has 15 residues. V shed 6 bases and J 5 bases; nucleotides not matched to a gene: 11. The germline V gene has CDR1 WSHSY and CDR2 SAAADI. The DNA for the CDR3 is TGCGCCAGCAGGAGAGGACAGGGATTTGAAACTGAAGCTTTCTTT. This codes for CASRRGQGFETEAFF.

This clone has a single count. The CDR3 sequence is CASRIEITDTQYF. The CDR3 DNA sequence: TGTGCAAGTCGCATTGAAATCACAGATACGCAGTATTTT. The rearrangement uses TRBV12-2 and TRBJ2-3. TRBV12-2 is tagged as a pseudogene. The CDR3 has 13 residues.

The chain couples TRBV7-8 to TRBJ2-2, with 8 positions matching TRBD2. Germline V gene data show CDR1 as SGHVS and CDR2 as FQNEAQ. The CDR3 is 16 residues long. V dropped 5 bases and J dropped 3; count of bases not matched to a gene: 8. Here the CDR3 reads CASSGRGGQDTGELFF. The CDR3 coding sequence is TGTGCCAGCAGCGGGCGCGGGGGGCAAGACACCGGGGAGCTGTTTTTT.

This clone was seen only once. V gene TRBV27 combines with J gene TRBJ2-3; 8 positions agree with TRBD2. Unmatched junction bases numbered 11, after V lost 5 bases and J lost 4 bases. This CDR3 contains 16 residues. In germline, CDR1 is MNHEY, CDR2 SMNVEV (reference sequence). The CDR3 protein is CASSLAGGRGPDTQYF. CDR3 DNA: TGTGCCAGCAGTCTGGCGGGGGGTAGAGGACCAGATACGCAGTATTTT.

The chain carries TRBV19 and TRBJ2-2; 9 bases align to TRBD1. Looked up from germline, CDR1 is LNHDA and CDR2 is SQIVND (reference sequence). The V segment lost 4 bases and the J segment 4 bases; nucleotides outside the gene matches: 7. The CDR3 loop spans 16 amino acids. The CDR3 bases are TGTGCCAGTAGTACTACACAGGGGGCGAGCACCGGGGAGCTGTTTTTT. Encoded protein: CASSTTQGASTGELFF.

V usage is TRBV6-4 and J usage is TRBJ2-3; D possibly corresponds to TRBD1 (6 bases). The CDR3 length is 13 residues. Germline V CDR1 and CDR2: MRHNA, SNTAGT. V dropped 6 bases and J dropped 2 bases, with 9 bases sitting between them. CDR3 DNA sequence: TGTGCCAGCAGCCGGGACACCACAGATACGCAGTATTTT. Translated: CASSRDTTDTQYF.

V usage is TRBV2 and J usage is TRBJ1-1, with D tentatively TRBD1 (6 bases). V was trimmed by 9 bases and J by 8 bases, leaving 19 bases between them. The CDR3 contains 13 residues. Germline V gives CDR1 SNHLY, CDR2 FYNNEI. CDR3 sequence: CARAQDSGQEAFF. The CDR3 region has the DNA TGTGCCAGAGCCCAGGACAGCGGACAGGAAGCTTTCTTT.

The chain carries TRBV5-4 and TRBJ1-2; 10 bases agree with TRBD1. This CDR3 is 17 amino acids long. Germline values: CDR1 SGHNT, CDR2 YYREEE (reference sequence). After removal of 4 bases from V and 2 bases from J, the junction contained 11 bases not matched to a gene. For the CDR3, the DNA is TGTGCCAGCAGCCTTCCGGGACAGGGGAAGGGGAACTATGGCTACACCTTC. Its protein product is CASSLPGQGKGNYGYTF.

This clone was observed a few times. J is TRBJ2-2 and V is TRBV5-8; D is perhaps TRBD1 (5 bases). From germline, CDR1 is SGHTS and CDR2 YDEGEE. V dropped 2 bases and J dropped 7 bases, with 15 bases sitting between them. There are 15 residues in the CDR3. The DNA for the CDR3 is TGTGCCAGCAGCTTATCGCTTGGGGCGGACGGGGAGCTGTTTTTT. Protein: CASSLSLGADGELFF.

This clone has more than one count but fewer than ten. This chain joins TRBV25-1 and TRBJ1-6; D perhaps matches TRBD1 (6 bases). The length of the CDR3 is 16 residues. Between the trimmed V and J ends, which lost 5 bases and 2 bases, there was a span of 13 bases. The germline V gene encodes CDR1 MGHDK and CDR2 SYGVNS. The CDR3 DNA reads TGTGCCAGCAGTCCCGAGGGGGTGACCTATAATTCACCCCTCCACTTT. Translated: CASSPEGVTYNSPLHF.